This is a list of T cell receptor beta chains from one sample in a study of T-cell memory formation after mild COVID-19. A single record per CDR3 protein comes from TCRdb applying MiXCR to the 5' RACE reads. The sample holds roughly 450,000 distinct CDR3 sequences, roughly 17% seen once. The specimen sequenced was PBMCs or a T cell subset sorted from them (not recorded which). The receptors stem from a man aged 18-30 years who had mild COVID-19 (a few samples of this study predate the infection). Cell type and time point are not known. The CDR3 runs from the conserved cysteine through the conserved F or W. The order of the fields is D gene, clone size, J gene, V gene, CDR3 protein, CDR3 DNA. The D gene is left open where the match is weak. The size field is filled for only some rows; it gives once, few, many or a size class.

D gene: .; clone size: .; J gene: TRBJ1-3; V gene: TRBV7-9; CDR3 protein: CASSPPPAGNTIYF; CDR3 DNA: TGTGCCAGCAGCCCCCCTCCTGCTGGAAACACCATATATTTT
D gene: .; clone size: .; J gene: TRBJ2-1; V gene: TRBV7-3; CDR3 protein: CASSLTATRSYNEQFF; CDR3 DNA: TGTGCCAGCAGCTTAACGGCAACGCGCTCCTACAATGAGCAGTTCTTC
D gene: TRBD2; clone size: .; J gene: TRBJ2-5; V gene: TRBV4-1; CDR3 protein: CASSQKGGLAGQETQYF; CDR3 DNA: TGCGCCAGCAGCCAAAAAGGGGGACTAGCGGGGCAAGAGACCCAGTACTTC
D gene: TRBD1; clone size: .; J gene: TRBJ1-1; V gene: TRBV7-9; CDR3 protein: CASSPHPLTGPVAEAFF; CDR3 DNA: TGTGCCAGCAGCCCACACCCCCTGACAGGGCCCGTAGCTGAAGCTTTCTTT
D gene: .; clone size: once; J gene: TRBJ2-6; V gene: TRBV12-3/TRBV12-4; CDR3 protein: CASRQASGANVLTF; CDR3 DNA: TGTGCCAGCAGGCAGGCCTCTGGGGCCAACGTCCTGACTTTC
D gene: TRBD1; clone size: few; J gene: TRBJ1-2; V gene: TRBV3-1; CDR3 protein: CASSQTNRGADGYTF; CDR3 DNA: TGTGCCAGCAGCCAAACAAACAGGGGAGCCGACGGCTACACCTTC
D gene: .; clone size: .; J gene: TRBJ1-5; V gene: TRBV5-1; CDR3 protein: CASSLGGHTQPQHF; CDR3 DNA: TGCGCCAGCAGCTTGGGGGGGCATACTCAGCCCCAGCATTTT
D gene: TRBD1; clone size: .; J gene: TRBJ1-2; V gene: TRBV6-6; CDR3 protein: CATPGTGLNYGYTF; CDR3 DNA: TGTGCCACCCCGGGGACAGGCCTCAACTATGGCTACACCTTC
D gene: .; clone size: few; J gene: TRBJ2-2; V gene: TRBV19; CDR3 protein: CASTVQGTSTGELFF; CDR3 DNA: TGTGCCAGTACGGTTCAGGGCACAAGCACCGGGGAGCTGTTTTTT
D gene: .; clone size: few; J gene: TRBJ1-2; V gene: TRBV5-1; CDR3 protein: CASSLGQKRGYTF; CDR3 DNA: TGCGCCAGCAGCTTGGGACAAAAAAGGGGCTACACCTTC
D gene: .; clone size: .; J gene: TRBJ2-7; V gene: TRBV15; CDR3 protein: CATSEASGGEQYF; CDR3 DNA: TGTGCCACCAGCGAGGCTAGTGGTGGCGAGCAGTACTTC
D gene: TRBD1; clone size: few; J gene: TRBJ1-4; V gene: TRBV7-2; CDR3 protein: CASSLTSPGTGGDEKLFF; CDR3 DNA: TGTGCCAGCAGCTTAACCTCCCCCGGGACAGGGGGCGATGAAAAACTGTTTTTT
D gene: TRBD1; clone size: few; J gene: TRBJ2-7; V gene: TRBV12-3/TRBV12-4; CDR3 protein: CASSLAGQDVSYEQYF; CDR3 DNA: TGTGCCAGCAGTTTGGCGGGACAGGACGTCTCCTACGAGCAGTACTTC
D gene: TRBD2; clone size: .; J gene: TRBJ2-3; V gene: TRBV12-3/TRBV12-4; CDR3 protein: CASSFAGGLSTDTQYF; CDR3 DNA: TGTGCCAGCAGTTTTGCGGGGGGGTTAAGCACAGATACGCAGTATTTT
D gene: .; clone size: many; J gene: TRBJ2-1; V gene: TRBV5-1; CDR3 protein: CASSLALDEWFF; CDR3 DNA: TGCGCCAGCAGCTTGGCCCTAGACGAGTGGTTCTTC
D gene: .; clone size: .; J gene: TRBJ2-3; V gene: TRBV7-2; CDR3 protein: CASSFRQSTDTQYF; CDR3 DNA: TGTGCCAGCAGCTTTCGACAGAGCACAGATACGCAGTATTTT
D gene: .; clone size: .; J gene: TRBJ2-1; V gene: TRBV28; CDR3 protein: CASSPTAQVYNEQFF; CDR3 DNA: TGTGCCAGCAGTCCAACAGCCCAGGTTTACAATGAGCAGTTCTTC
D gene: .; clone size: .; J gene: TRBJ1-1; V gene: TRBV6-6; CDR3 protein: CASIILGGKAYEAFF; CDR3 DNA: TGTGCCAGCATCATACTAGGGGGAAAGGCATACGAAGCTTTCTTT
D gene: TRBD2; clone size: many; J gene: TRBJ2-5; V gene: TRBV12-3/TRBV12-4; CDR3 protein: CASSPHELAGGPQETQYF; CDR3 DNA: TGTGCCAGCAGTCCCCACGAACTAGCGGGGGGCCCTCAAGAGACCCAGTACTTC
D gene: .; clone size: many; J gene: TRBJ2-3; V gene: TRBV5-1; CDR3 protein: CASRLLAADNTQYF; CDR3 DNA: TGCGCCAGCAGGCTCCTCGCCGCGGATAATACGCAGTATTTT
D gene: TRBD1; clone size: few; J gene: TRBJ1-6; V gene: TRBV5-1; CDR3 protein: CASSVTGAGSPLHF; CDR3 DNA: TGCGCCAGCAGCGTGACAGGGGCCGGTTCACCCCTCCACTTT
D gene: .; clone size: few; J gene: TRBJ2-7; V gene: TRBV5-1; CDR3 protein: CASSPMAWGSQTYEQYF; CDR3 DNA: TGCGCCAGCAGCCCGATGGCTTGGGGTAGCCAGACCTACGAGCAGTACTTC
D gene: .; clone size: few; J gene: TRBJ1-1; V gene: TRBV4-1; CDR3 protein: CASSQDVGQRTEAFF; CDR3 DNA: TGCGCCAGCAGCCAAGATGTTGGACAGCGAACTGAAGCTTTCTTT
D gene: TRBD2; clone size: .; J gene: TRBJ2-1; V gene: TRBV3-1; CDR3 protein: CASSQDRYASGGGEQFF; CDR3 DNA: TGTGCCAGCAGCCAAGATCGATACGCTAGCGGGGGGGGTGAGCAGTTCTTC
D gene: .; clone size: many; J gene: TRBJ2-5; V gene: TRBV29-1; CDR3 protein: CSADPQETQYF; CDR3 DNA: TGCAGCGCGGACCCCCAAGAGACCCAGTACTTC
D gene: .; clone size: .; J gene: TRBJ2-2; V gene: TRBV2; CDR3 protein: CASSGFWGGELFF; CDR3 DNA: TGTGCCAGCAGTGGTTTCTGGGGGGGGGAGCTGTTTTTT
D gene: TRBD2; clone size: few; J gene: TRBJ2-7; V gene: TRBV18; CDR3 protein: CASSSTSGYYEQYF; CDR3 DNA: TGTGCCAGCTCATCGACTAGCGGATACTACGAGCAGTACTTC
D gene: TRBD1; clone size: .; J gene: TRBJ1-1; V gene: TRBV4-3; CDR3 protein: CASSARTGLPFPEAFF; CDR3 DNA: TGCGCCAGCAGCGCACGGACAGGGCTCCCTTTCCCTGAAGCTTTCTTT
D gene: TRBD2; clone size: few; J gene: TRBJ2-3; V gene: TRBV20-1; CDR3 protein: CSARVPIAGVRTDTQYF; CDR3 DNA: TGCAGTGCTAGAGTACCCATAGCGGGGGTCCGCACAGATACGCAGTATTTT